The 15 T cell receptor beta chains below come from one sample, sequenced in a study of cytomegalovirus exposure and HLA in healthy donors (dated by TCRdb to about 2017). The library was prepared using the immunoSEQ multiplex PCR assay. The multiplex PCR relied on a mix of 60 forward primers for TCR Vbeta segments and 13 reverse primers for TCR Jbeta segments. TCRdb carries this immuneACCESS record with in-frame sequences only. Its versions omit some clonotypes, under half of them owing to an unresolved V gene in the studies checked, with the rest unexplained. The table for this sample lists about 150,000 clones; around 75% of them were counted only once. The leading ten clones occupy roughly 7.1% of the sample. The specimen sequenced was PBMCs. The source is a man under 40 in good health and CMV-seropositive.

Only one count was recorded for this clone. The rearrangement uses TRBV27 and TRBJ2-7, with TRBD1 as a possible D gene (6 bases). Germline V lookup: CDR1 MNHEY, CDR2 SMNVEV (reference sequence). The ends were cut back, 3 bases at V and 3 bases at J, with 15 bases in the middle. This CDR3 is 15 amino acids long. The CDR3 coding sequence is TGTGCCAGCAGTTTTTCCACAGGGACGGTCTACGAGCAGTACTTC. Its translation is CASSFSTGTVYEQYF.

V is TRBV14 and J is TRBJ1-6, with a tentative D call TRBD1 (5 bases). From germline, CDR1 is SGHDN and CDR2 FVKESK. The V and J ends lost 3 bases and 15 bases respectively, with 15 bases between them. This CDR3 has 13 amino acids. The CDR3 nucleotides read TGTGCCAGCAGCCAGGTACAGGTGGACGGCCTCCACTTT. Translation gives CASSQVQVDGLHF.

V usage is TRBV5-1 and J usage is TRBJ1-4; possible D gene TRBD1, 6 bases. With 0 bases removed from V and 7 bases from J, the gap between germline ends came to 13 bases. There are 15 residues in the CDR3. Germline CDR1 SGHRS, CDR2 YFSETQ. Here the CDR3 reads CASSLGGGAGEKLFF. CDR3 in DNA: TGCGCCAGCAGCTTGGGTGGGGGCGCGGGTGAAAAACTGTTTTTT.

The CDR3 sequence is CALSQGLTNEKLFF. The DNA for the CDR3 is TGTGCCCTGTCCCAGGGGTTGACTAATGAAAAACTGTTTTTT. The chain combines TRBV30 with TRBJ1-4; tentative D call: TRBD1 (6 bases). V lost 8 bases and J lost 2, with 15 bases in between. Per the germline V gene, CDR1 is GTSNPN and CDR2 is SVGIG (reference sequence). This CDR3 comprises 14 residues.

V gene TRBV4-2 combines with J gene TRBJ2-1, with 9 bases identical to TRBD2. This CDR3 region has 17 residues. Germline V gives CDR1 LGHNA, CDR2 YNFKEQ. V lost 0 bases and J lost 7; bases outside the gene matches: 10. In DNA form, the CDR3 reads TGTGCCAGCAGCCAAGAACGGGGCGGGAGGGCGGGGAATGAGCAGTTCTTC. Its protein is CASSQERGGRAGNEQFF.

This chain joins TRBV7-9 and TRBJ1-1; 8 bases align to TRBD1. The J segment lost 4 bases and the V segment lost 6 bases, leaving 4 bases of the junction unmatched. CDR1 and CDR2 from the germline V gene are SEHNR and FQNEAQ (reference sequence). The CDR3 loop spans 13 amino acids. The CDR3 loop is CASRSGGATEAFF. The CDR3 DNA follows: TGTGCCAGCAGATCAGGGGGCGCCACTGAAGCTTTCTTT.

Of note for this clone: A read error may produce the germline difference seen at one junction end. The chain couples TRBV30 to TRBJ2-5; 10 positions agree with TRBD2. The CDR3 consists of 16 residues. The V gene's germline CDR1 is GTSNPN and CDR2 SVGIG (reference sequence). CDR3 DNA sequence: TGTGCCCGGAGGGGGCTAGCGGGAGATGAGCAAGAGACCCAGTACTTC. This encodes CARRGLAGDEQETQYF.

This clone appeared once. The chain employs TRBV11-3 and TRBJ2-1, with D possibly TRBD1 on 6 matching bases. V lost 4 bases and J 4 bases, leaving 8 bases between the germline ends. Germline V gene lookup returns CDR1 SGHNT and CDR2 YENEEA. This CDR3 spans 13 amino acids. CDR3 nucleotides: TGTGCCAGCAGCTCCACAGGGTACAATGAGCAGTTCTTC. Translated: CASSSTGYNEQFF.

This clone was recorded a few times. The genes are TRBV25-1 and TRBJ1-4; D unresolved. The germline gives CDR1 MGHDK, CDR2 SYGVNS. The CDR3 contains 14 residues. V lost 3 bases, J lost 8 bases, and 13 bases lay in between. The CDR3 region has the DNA TGTGCCAGCAGTGACGGTCAACCGGGGGAAAAACTGTTTTTT. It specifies CASSDGQPGEKLFF.

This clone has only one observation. CDR3 bases: TGCGCCAGCAGCCTCTGGGGGGAACAAGAGACCCAGTACTTC. Translation: CASSLWGEQETQYF. V and J are TRBV4-1 and TRBJ2-5; D is perhaps TRBD2 (6 bases). Germline V gene lookup returns CDR1 MGHRA and CDR2 YSYEKL. V dropped 4 bases and J dropped 2 bases, with 11 bases sitting between them. CDR3 size: 14 residues.

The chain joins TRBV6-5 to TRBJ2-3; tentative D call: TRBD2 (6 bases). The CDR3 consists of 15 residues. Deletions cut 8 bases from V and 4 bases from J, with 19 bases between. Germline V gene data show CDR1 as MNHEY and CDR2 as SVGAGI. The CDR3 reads CASGAGRPGADTQYF. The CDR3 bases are TGTGCCAGCGGGGCCGGGCGTCCGGGGGCAGATACGCAGTATTTT.

CDR3 in amino acids: CAIRDSLDEKLFF. CDR3 nucleotide sequence: TGTGCCATCAGGGACAGCTTAGATGAAAAACTGTTTTTT. The chain carries TRBV10-3 and TRBJ1-4, with D possibly being TRBD1 (6 bases). This CDR3 is built from 13 residues. V dropped 6 bases and J dropped 6 bases, with 11 bases sitting between them. The germline gives CDR1 ENHRY, CDR2 SYGVKD.

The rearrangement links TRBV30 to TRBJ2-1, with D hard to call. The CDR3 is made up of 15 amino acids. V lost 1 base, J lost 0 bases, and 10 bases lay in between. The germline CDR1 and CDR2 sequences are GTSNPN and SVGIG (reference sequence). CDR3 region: CAWSAPGRSYNEQFF. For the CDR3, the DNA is TGTGCCTGGAGTGCCCCAGGCCGCTCCTACAATGAGCAGTTCTTC. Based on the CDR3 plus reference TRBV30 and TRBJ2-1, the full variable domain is SQTIHQWPATLVQPVGSPLSLECTVEGTSNPNLYWYRQAAGRGLQLLFYSVGIGQISSEVPQNLSASRPQDRQFILSSKKLLLSDSGFYLCAWSAPGRSYNEQFFGPGTRLTVL.

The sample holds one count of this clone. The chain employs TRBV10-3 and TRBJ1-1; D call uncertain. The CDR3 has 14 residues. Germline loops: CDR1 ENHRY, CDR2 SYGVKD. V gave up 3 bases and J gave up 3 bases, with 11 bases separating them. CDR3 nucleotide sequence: TGTGCCATCAGTGACGCTCAAAGCTACACTGAAGCTTTCTTT. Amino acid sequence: CAISDAQSYTEAFF.

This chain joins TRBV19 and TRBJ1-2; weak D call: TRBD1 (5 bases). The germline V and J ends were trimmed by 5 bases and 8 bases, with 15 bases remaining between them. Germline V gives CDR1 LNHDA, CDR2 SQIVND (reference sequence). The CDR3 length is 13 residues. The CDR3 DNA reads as TGTGCCAGTAGTGCCCGCGGGGGGACCGGCTACACCTTC. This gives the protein CASSARGGTGYTF.